This TCR beta chain is drawn from a study of Ad26.COV2.S vaccination and SARS-CoV-2 variants (dated by TCRdb to the early 2020s). Regarding the complete study: Vaccine-arm donors were drawn from COV1001, a multicentre, randomized, double-blind, placebo-controlled phase I-IIa trial of Ad26.COV2.S in healthy adults. Ad26.COV2.S was administered intramuscularly at a dose of 5x10^10 or 1x10^11 viral particles, either as one shot or as two shots given 56 days apart. TCRbeta repertoire sequencing served as the tool for gauging how specific and how broad the SARS-CoV-2-reactive T cell receptors were following Ad26.COV2.S vaccination. A total of 32 samples were included in the TCR-sequenced set, comprising roughly 19 Ad26.COV2.S vaccine recipients, 5 placebo recipients and 8 SARS-CoV-2 convalescent individuals. Trial participants were randomized into five groups of five: low-dose or high-dose Ad26.COV2.S given once or twice, or placebo on both occasions. Investigators did not know the trial group allocation while performing experiments and assessing outcomes. Broad study findings and their caveats: Substantial breadth of spike-specific CD8+ and CD4+ T cell responses was reported after vaccination. Comparing responses between vaccine doses or regimens was not something the study was powered to do. Ad26.COV2.S recipients had higher spike-specific TCR breadth than placebo recipients (P = 0.0014). Non-spike TCR breadth was comparable between vaccine and placebo recipients, consistent with the vaccine containing only spike. The authors noted that the TCR breadth and depth analyses may have underestimated total T cell responses.

TCRbeta CDR3 regions were sequenced with the immunoSEQ Assay. After extraction, genomic DNA underwent amplification by bias-controlled multiplex PCR, followed by high-throughput sequencing. In the paper's pipeline: To quantify the absolute abundance of every unique TCRbeta CDR3 region, sequences were collapsed and filtered. Usable DNA was measured by amplifying reference genes present in all nucleated cells, and TCRbeta template counts were normalized to that usable DNA to estimate T cell fraction. Repertoire TCRs were annotated as SARS-CoV-2-specific when V gene, CDR3 amino acid sequence and J gene were exactly matched to a known reactive TCR set. The reference SARS-CoV-2 TCR set was obtained from MIRA and was filtered for enrichment in COVID-19-positive ImmuneCODE repertoires, whereby public or cross-reactive TCRs were removed. Using the MIRA antigens, annotated TCRs were further analysed by specific ORF or by position within an ORF. Breadth was defined as annotated unique rearrangements over total unique productive rearrangements; depth was the summed frequency of those rearrangements. Group comparisons of TCR breadth used two-sided Wilcoxon rank-sum tests. Not all clones reach the TCRdb copy of this immuneACCESS table, which keeps in-frame sequences only. Checked studies attribute under half of the gap to unresolved V genes and leave the rest unexplained. V and J calls and clone size come straight from that table; D and trimming were deduced from the DNA. The sample records roughly 320,000 clones, around 87% of which are singletons. The top ten constitute about 3% of the sample.

For this chain, trimming is 7 bases at the V end and 5 bases at the J end, and the number of junction bases without a gene match is 7. Inclusive of the bounding cysteine and phenylalanine, the CDR3 is 16 residues long. CDR3 DNA is the only sequence kept; it has 48 bases, read in frame from the first base. CDR1 and CDR2 are read off the germline V gene as ENHRY and SYGVKD. This clone came up once. The antigen this receptor binds is unknown. No much larger clone is present one base from it, and per-base qualities are unavailable. Reading the label with the study, this specimen's treatment or condition is: 15 to 20 received Ad26.COV2.S at low or high dose, single or two shots; several received placebo; per-sample allocation not given. For vaccine and placebo recipients, repertoires were sequenced using samples collected on day 63 after the first injection. Between 29 July and 7 August 2020, Cohort 1b enrolled 25 adults aged 18-55 years at one site in Boston, USA. Ad26.COV2.S consisted of a replication-incompetent adenovirus type 26 vector by which a prefusion-stabilized SARS-CoV-2 spike protein from the original Wuhan strain was expressed.

Rearrangement joined TRBV10-3 to TRBJ2-1, with 14 bases in between that match TRBD2. Material: peripheral blood, obtained in a trial of Ad26.COV2.S vaccine versus placebo. This clonotype was sampled from a person between 18 and 59 years old who received the Ad26.COV2.S COVID-19 vaccine or a placebo. CDR3 reads: CAITGLAGGTDNEQFF. The base sequence is TGTGCCATCACCGGACTAGCGGGGGGCACTGACAATGAGCAGTTCTTC.